The T cell receptor (beta chain) under discussion was sequenced for a study of identical twins. This clonotype has at least ten counts. Its antigen is currently unknown. Each donor was a healthy Caucasian. Germline V gene data show CDR1 as SGHAT and CDR2 as FQNNGV. Germline trimming cut 3 bases from V and 1 base from J; bases unmatched to any gene: 3. This CDR3 is built from 15 residues. Using its own MiXCR run on the 5' RACE reads, TCRdb lists one record per CDR3 protein. The sample includes hundreds of thousands of distinct CDR3 sequences, around 22% of them seen just once. Notes on the study in general: Models underestimated TCR alpha sharing (out-of-frame) in monozygotic twins.

Separately, the same data were catalogued under a study of yellow fever vaccine responses in identical twins. From that second work: On the reported evidence, twins' vaccine T cell responses seemed partly convergent and partly personalized.

Sequenced material: CD4+ T cells sorted from blood. The TCR originated in a woman between 18 and 30 years old in good health. The chain recombines TRBV11-2 with TRBJ2-5, with 9 nucleotides matching TRBD2. CDR3 coding DNA: TGTGCCAGCAGCTTCCAGCGGGGGGCCCAAGAGACCCAGTACTTC. Protein product: CASSFQRGAQETQYF.